This T cell receptor (beta chain) is drawn from a study of blood T cell repertoires in COVID-19. Study at large: COVID-19 samples from acute and convalescent phases originated in the United States, Italy and Spain. PBMCs, B-cell-depleted T cells, or T cells were the source of the cDNA or gDNA that made up the material.

Methods used by the authors: Nucleated cell number was recorded as an estimate derived from reference gene primer amplification. Using immunoSEQ multiplex PCR, the repertoire was profiled, and TCRdb retains in-frame clones only, with some absent. V, J and clone size reflect that table, while D and trimming were determined from the DNA. The table has 200,000 to 250,000 clones, under 90% seen once. CDR1 SNHLY and CDR2 FYNNEI come from the germline V gene. Trimming shortened V by 7 bases and J by 1 base, and 10 bases separated the two germline ends. The CDR3 length is 13 residues. The clonotype comes from a woman older than 75 with COVID-19, enrolled during active disease. The rearrangement uses TRBV2 and TRBJ1-1; weak D call: TRBD1 (6 bases). The sequencing sample was made of peripheral blood. CDR3 nucleotides: TGTGCCAGCACCCAGGGGAGGAACACTGAAGCTTTCTTT. It translates to CASTQGRNTEAFF.